The TCR beta chain under discussion was sequenced for a study of blood T cells in healthy people across ages. The second PCR ran about 6 to 11 cycles with a sample-barcoded 5' primer and J-beta primers. MiXCR, applied by TCRdb to the 5' RACE reads, yields one record per CDR3 protein. The repertoire holds hundreds of thousands of distinct CDR3 sequences, with more than 20% as singletons. This CDR3 spans 16 amino acids. Germline CDR1 reads SGHTA; CDR2 reads FQGNSA. Trimming pared 1 base from V and 0 bases from J, leaving 9 bases between. The sequenced sample was blood. The receptor's source is an older man in good health. This chain links TRBV7-2 with TRBJ1-4, with a possible D match to TRBD1 (5 bases). The CDR3 is CASSLVGGSTNEKLFF. CDR3 in DNA: TGTGCCAGCAGCTTAGTTGGGGGGTCAACTAATGAAAAACTGTTTTTT. Full variable domain (remainder filled in from reference TRBV7-2 and TRBJ1-4): GAGVSQSPSNKVTEKGKDVELRCDPISGHTALYWYRQSLGQGLEFLIYFQGNSAPDKSGLPSDRFSAERTGGSVSTLTIQRTQQEDSAVYLCASSLVGGSTNEKLFFGSGTQLSVL.